The 28 T cell receptor beta chains reported below all come from one sample, sequenced in a study of CD8 T cells in ankylosing spondylitis. MiXCR, applied by TCRdb to the 5' RACE reads, yields one record per CDR3 protein. The data show about 130,000 distinct CDR3 sequences, around 9% seen once. The sequenced sample consisted of blood, either unsorted or a sorted T cell fraction (not recorded which). All receptors derive from a male donor with ankylosing spondylitis or in good health (not recorded which).

The CDR3, as DNA: TGCAGTGCTAGAGATGTTGCTAGCGGGAGGGGGGCTGAGCAGTTCTTC. Its protein is CSARDVASGRGAEQFF. V usage is TRBV20-1 and J usage is TRBJ2-1; TRBD2 matches 12 bases. The germline CDR1 and CDR2 sequences are DFQATT and SNEGSKA (reference sequence). Unmatched junction bases numbered 9, after V lost 0 bases and J lost 9 bases. The CDR3 runs to 16 residues.

This clonotype was counted many times. V and J are TRBV28 and TRBJ2-6; tentatively, D is TRBD1 or TRBD2 (5 bases each). V was cut by 11 bases and J by 0 bases, with 17 bases left in between. Germline V gives CDR1 MDHEN, CDR2 SYDVKM. The CDR3 totals 16 residues. In DNA, the CDR3 is TGTGCCTGTGGCCCCGGGACCCTCTCTGGGGCCAACGTCCTGACTTTC. It codes for CACGPGTLSGANVLTF.

Comments on this clonotype: A junction boundary mismatches the germline segment, possibly from a read error. The chain has TRBV2 and TRBJ2-7; TRBD1 agrees at 10 bases. This CDR3 is built from 15 residues. Germline lookup yields CDR1 SNHLY and CDR2 FYNNEI. CDR3 in DNA: TGTGCCAGCAGTGCCCCCGGGACAGGGGTCCACGAGCATTACTTC. Its protein product is CASSAPGTGVHEHYF.

This clonotype was seen a handful of times. In nucleotides, the CDR3 is TGCGCCAGCAGCTTGGACAGAACTAACTATGGCTACACCTTC. This gives the protein CASSLDRTNYGYTF. The chain couples TRBV5-1 to TRBJ1-2; D is ambiguous. The CDR3 consists of 14 residues. Germline values: CDR1 SGHRS, CDR2 YFSETQ. Trimming removed 0 bases at V and 0 bases at J, with 6 bases between.

This clonotype was picked up many times. The gene calls are TRBV12-3 or TRBV12-4 and TRBJ2-7; maybe TRBD2 (5 bases). V was pared by 4 bases and J by 7 bases, with 23 bases between. The CDR3 length is 16 residues. CDR3 nucleotides: TGTGCCAGCAGTTCTTCTTTAGGCTTTTCAGCGGTAGAGCAGTACTTC. Translation: CASSSSLGFSAVEQYF.

This clonotype has a count of ten or more. The chain combines TRBV28 with TRBJ2-7; 8 positions agree with TRBD1. V was clipped by 10 bases and J by 4 bases; unmatched bases: 12. Germline-derived CDR1 and CDR2 are MDHEN and SYDVKM. This CDR3 has 14 amino acids. Written as DNA, the CDR3 is TGTGCCATAAAAACCGGACAGGGACTTTACGAGCAGTACTTC. This gives the protein CAIKTGQGLYEQYF.

This clonotype was seen ten or more times. The chain combines TRBV5-1 with TRBJ2-7; D is possibly TRBD1 or TRBD2 (5 bases each). Trimming left V 3 bases short and J 4 bases short, with 8 bases between. This CDR3 is 12 amino acids long. Germline CDR1 is SGHRS and CDR2 is YFSETQ. CDR3 DNA sequence: TGCGCCAGCAGCTGGGGGTATTACGAGCAGTACTTC. It specifies CASSWGYYEQYF.

Remarks on this clonotype: A much larger clone differs from this one at a single base, so this may be a read error. The V and J genes are TRBV20-1 and TRBJ2-3; 8 bases are a match to TRBD2. V shed 4 bases and J 3 bases; nucleotides not matched to a gene: 6. CDR3 length equals 14 residues. Per germline, CDR1 DFQATT and CDR2 SNEGSKA (reference sequence). The DNA of the CDR3 is TGCAGTGCTACGAGAGCGGGGGTGACAGATACGCAGTATTTT. As protein: CSATRAGVTDTQYF.

The V call is TRBV28, the J call TRBJ2-7; TRBD1 might be the D (6 bases). V was trimmed by 6 bases and J by 5 bases, leaving 17 bases between them. This CDR3 region has 14 residues. Germline CDR1 reads MDHEN; CDR2 reads SYDVKM. CDR3 coding DNA: TGTGCCAGCAGAATGGTGGGGGCTTCCAACGAGCAGTACTTC. Translation: CASRMVGASNEQYF.

This clonotype appeared a few times. The rearrangement links TRBV18 to TRBJ2-7, with no clear D. The CDR3 consists of 14 residues. V was clipped by 3 bases and J by 4 bases, with 13 bases between them. Germline lookup yields CDR1 KGHSH and CDR2 LQKENI. CDR3 nucleotides: TGTGCCAGCTCACCTGCAGGCGGAGAATACGAGCAGTACTTC. It codes for CASSPAGGEYEQYF.

The chain is built from TRBV20-1 and TRBJ2-1, with D unclear. The ends were cut back, 6 bases at V and 8 bases at J, with 26 bases in the middle. CDR1 and CDR2 (germline): DFQATT, SNEGSKA (reference sequence). The CDR3 is 16 residues long. The CDR3 sequence is CSAIGWSNLKSDEQFF. The DNA for the CDR3 is TGCAGTGCCATAGGGTGGTCGAACCTCAAAAGCGATGAGCAGTTCTTC.

This clonotype was seen repeatedly, ten times or more. This chain joins TRBV3-1 and TRBJ2-6; D may correspond to TRBD1 or TRBD2 (5 bases each). V lost 3 bases and J 0 bases, leaving 6 bases between the germline ends. The CDR3 spans 15 residues. Germline V gives CDR1 LGHDT, CDR2 YNNKEL (reference sequence). The DNA for the CDR3 is TGTGCCAGCAGCCAGGGGGTCTCTGGGGCCAACGTCCTGACTTTC. Its translation: CASSQGVSGANVLTF.

V and J are TRBV24-1 and TRBJ2-5; 7 bases line up with TRBD2. Germline trimming cut 10 bases from V and 2 bases from J; bases unmatched to any gene: 12. Germline-derived CDR1 and CDR2 are KGHDR and SFDVKD. The CDR3 loop spans 15 amino acids. CDR3 sequence reads: CATSWGEGLQETQYF. In nucleotides, the CDR3 is TGTGCCACTTCTTGGGGGGAGGGCCTACAAGAGACCCAGTACTTC.

This clonotype was detected many times. The chain uses TRBV18 and TRBJ2-3; 13 nucleotides agree with TRBD2. This CDR3 comprises 17 residues. Germline CDR1 KGHSH, CDR2 LQKENI. The V gene end was trimmed by 2 bases and the J gene end by 0 bases; junction bases not matched to a gene: 2. CDR3 sequence reads: CASSPGTSGISTDTQYF. The CDR3 nucleotides read TGTGCCAGCTCACCAGGGACTAGCGGGATAAGCACAGATACGCAGTATTTT.

The chain recombines TRBV20-1 with TRBJ2-7; TRBD2 might be the D (5 bases). The CDR3 contains 15 residues. CDR1 and CDR2 (germline): DFQATT, SNEGSKA (reference sequence). Trimming shortened V by 0 bases and J by 6 bases, and 18 bases separated the two germline ends. Here the CDR3 reads CSARDRSSGFGEQYF. In nucleotides, the CDR3 is TGCAGTGCTAGAGATCGCAGCAGCGGCTTTGGCGAGCAGTACTTC.

This clonotype was observed many times. The rearrangement joins TRBV20-1 to TRBJ2-2, with 9 bases aligning to TRBD2. The junction had 3 bases not matched to a gene; V was cut back by 5 bases and J by 2 bases. From germline, CDR1 is DFQATT and CDR2 SNEGSKA (reference sequence). The CDR3 length is 14 residues. The CDR3 nucleotides read TGCAGTGCTTTAGCGGGAGTTAACACCGGGGAGCTGTTTTTT. It specifies CSALAGVNTGELFF.

In this sample, this clonotype turned up a few times. The gene calls are TRBV12-3 or TRBV12-4 and TRBJ2-5; maybe TRBD2 (6 bases). Trimming cost V 5 bases and J 1 base, with 8 bases left between them. The CDR3 consists of 13 residues. Here the CDR3 reads CASSGDSQETQYF. The CDR3, as DNA: TGTGCCAGCAGTGGGGACTCCCAAGAGACCCAGTACTTC.

This clonotype appeared many times. CDR3 sequence: CSVGNGGLAGEGEQYF. CDR3 bases: TGCAGCGTCGGAAACGGAGGACTAGCGGGAGAGGGCGAGCAGTACTTC. This chain uses TRBV29-1 with TRBJ2-7; 13 bases align to TRBD2. Unmatched junction bases numbered 14, after V lost 6 bases and J lost 6 bases. Germline V gives CDR1 SQVTM, CDR2 ANQGSEA. CDR3 length equals 16 residues.

The chain links TRBV20-1 to TRBJ2-3; TRBD1 is a possible D gene (6 bases). Germline CDR1 is DFQATT and CDR2 is SNEGSKA (reference sequence). V gave up 6 bases and J gave up 0 bases, with 10 bases separating them. The CDR3 length is 13 residues. This CDR3 reads CSAKTGSTDTQYF. CDR3 bases: TGCAGTGCGAAAACAGGGAGCACAGATACGCAGTATTTT.

This clonotype occurred many times. V and J are TRBV4-3 and TRBJ2-3; 9 nucleotides align to TRBD2. The CDR3 is 19 amino acids. Germline V gene lookup returns CDR1 LGHNA and CDR2 YSLEER. V shed 1 base, J shed 6 bases, and the junction held 17 bases outside the gene matches. The CDR3 DNA is TGCGCCAGCAGCCAAGTCGCAGGATCTAGCGGGACCACATACGATACGCAGTATTTT. This encodes CASSQVAGSSGTTYDTQYF.

This clonotype has at least ten counts. V and J are TRBV11-1 and TRBJ1-2, with 7 bases identical to TRBD1. The CDR3 length is 13 residues. V lost 3 bases, J lost 2 bases, and 0 bases stayed unmatched. CDR1 and CDR2 (germline): SGHAT, FQDESV (reference sequence). The CDR3 is CASSLGQNYGYTF. CDR3 sequence (DNA): TGTGCCAGCAGCTTGGGACAGAACTATGGCTACACCTTC.

There are many counts of this clonotype. The chain joins TRBV5-1 to TRBJ1-2; the D is unclear. Germline CDR1 reads SGHRS; CDR2 reads YFSETQ. Trimming removed 0 bases at V and 0 bases at J, with 6 bases between. CDR3 length: 14 residues. The chain's CDR3 is CASSLDVANYGYTF. CDR3 in DNA: TGCGCCAGCAGCTTGGACGTGGCTAACTATGGCTACACCTTC.

There are many counts of this clonotype. As DNA, the CDR3 is TGTGCCAGCAGCCCCCCAGGATGGCGGGCCGGGGAGCTGTTTTTT. Encoded protein: CASSPPGWRAGELFF. The rearrangement joins TRBV25-1 to TRBJ2-2; possibly TRBD2 for D (5 bases). In germline, CDR1 is MGHDK, CDR2 SYGVNS. The CDR3 length is 15 residues. V shed 6 bases and J shed 6 bases, with 17 bases lying between them.

This clonotype was seen many times. The chain has TRBV6-1 and TRBJ1-1; D not resolved. Trimming left V 6 bases short and J 1 base short, with 12 bases between. The CDR3 consists of 14 residues. The germline gives CDR1 MNHNS, CDR2 SASEGT. The CDR3 here is CASSQYGRNTEAFF. The CDR3 DNA sequence: TGTGCCAGCAGCCAATACGGGAGGAACACTGAAGCTTTCTTT.

This chain links TRBV7-6 with TRBJ2-7; TRBD2 aligns across 8 bases. This CDR3 comprises 15 residues. V was clipped by 2 bases and J by 5 bases; unmatched bases: 8. The germline gives CDR1 SGHVS, CDR2 FNYEAQ. The CDR3 sequence is CASSLRSGSIDEQYF. In DNA, the CDR3 is TGTGCCAGCAGCTTAAGGAGCGGGAGTATCGACGAGCAGTACTTC.

This clonotype turned up a few times. This sequence joins TRBV7-2 and TRBJ2-7; D is perhaps TRBD2 (6 bases). The V and J ends lost 7 bases and 0 bases respectively, with 16 bases between them. This CDR3 comprises 15 residues. Germline CDR1 SGHTA, CDR2 FQGNSA. The CDR3 region has the DNA TGTGCCAGCACCTCGGAGGGCATACCCTCCTACGAGCAGTACTTC. Amino acid sequence: CASTSEGIPSYEQYF.

The J gene is TRBJ2-1, the V gene TRBV20-1; 14 bases are a match to TRBD2. CDR1 is DFQATT and CDR2 is SNEGSKA in the germline V gene (reference sequence). After removal of 2 bases from V and 6 bases from J, the junction contained 6 bases not matched to a gene. The CDR3 totals 16 residues. This CDR3 is CSARRNGLAGGNEQFF. CDR3 DNA sequence: TGCAGTGCTAGACGAAACGGACTAGCGGGAGGCAATGAGCAGTTCTTC.

This clonotype showed up many times. This chain joins TRBV28 and TRBJ1-2; D perhaps matches TRBD1 (5 bases). The CDR3 sequence is 14 residues long. CDR1 is MDHEN and CDR2 is SYDVKM in the germline V gene. The V end was cut by 3 bases, the J end by 4 bases, with 12 bases between. CDR3 loop: CASSFPGHSYGYTF. The CDR3 nucleotides read TGTGCCAGCAGTTTTCCAGGACACTCCTATGGCTACACCTTC.